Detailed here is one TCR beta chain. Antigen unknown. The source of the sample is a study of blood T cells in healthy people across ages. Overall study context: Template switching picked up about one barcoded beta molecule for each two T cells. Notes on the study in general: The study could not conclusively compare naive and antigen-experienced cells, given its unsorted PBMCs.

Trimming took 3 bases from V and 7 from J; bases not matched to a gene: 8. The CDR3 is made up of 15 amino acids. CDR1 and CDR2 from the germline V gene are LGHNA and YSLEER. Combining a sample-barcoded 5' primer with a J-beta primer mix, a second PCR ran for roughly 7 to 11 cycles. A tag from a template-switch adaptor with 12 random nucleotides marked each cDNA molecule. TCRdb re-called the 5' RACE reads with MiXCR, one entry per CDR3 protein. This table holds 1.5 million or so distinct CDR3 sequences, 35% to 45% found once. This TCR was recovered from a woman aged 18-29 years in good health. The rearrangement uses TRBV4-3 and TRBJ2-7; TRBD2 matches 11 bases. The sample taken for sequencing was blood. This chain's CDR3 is CASSHLAGGPLEQYF. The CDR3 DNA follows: TGCGCCAGCAGCCACTTAGCGGGGGGGCCCCTTGAGCAGTACTTC.